These 7 T cell receptor beta chains were sequenced from one sample in a study of response to subunit inactivated influenza vaccine. Via MiXCR, TCRdb re-called the RT-PCR reads, giving one row per CDR3 protein. Here the sample spans about 780,000 distinct CDR3 sequences, around 18% being singletons. Sequenced here: PBMCs from blood, sampled roughly 5 days after vaccination. The receptor source for this set is a man between 50 and 59 years old who received an inactivated influenza vaccine.

V usage is TRBV3-1 and J usage is TRBJ1-1; 8 positions agree with TRBD1. J gave up 6 bases and V 4 bases, and 7 bases lay outside the gene matches. The germline V gene encodes CDR1 LGHDT and CDR2 YNNKEL (reference sequence). This CDR3 contains 14 residues. The chain's CDR3 is CASSRTGRSAEAFF. CDR3 DNA: TGTGCCAGCAGCCGGACAGGGAGATCGGCTGAAGCTTTCTTT. Filled out from reference TRBV3-1 and TRBJ1-1, the complete variable domain reads DTAVSQTPKYLVTQMGNDKSIKCEQNLGHDTMYWYKQDSKKFLKIMFSYNNKELIINETVPNRFSPKSPDKAHLNLHINSLELGDSAVYFCASSRTGRSAEAFFGQGTRLTVV.

The rearrangement joins TRBV6-2 or TRBV6-3 to TRBJ2-6; D is uncertain. The CDR3 sequence is 18 residues long. Germline loops: CDR1 MNHEY, CDR2 SVGEGT. Trimming cost V 2 bases and J 4 bases, with 18 bases left between them. CDR3 region: CASSYEIMVSVGANVLTF. The CDR3, as DNA: TGTGCCAGCAGTTACGAGATTATGGTGTCAGTCGGGGCCAACGTCCTGACTTTC.

The V gene is TRBV28, the J gene TRBJ2-7; 9 nucleotides agree with TRBD1. Per germline, CDR1 MDHEN and CDR2 SYDVKM. The CDR3 extends over 17 amino acids. J gave up 4 bases and V 3 bases, and 13 bases lay outside the gene matches. The CDR3 coding sequence is TGTGCCAGCAGTTTCTCCCCGCAACACAGGGGGCGGTACGAGCAGTACTTC. It is translated as CASSFSPQHRGRYEQYF.

This rearrangement joins TRBV19 to TRBJ2-1; 15 bases fit TRBD2. V trimming: 3 bases; J trimming: 7 bases; junction bases outside the gene matches: 7. This CDR3 region has 17 residues. Looked up from germline, CDR1 is LNHDA and CDR2 is SQIVND (reference sequence). CDR3 region: CASSIPGLAGGRNEQFF. The CDR3 DNA reads as TGTGCCAGTAGTATCCCGGGACTAGCGGGAGGAAGGAATGAGCAGTTCTTC. Drawing the rest from reference TRBV19 and TRBJ2-1, the complete variable domain is DGGITQSPKYLFRKEGQNVTLSCEQNLNHDAMYWYRQDPGQGLRLIYYSQIVNDFQKGDIAEGYSVSREKKESFPLTVTSAQKNPTAFYLCASSIPGLAGGRNEQFFGPGTRLTVL.

The chain employs TRBV11-1 and TRBJ2-3; maybe TRBD1 (5 bases). The V gene's germline CDR1 is SGHAT and CDR2 FQDESV (reference sequence). V shed 6 bases and J shed 3 bases, with 13 bases lying between them. The CDR3 is 14 residues long. For the CDR3, the DNA is TGTGCCAGCAGAATCCAGGGCAAGACAGATACGCAGTATTTT. Translated: CASRIQGKTDTQYF.

The chain is built from TRBV20-1 and TRBJ2-1, with TRBD2 matching 11 bases. V lost 1 base to trimming and J lost 12 bases; unmatched junction nucleotides: 8. The length of the CDR3 is 14 residues. Germline V gives CDR1 DFQATT, CDR2 SNEGSKA (reference sequence). CDR3 sequence reads: CSARVNSGGAGQFF. The CDR3, as DNA: TGCAGTGCTAGAGTAAATAGCGGGGGGGCGGGGCAGTTCTTC.

This clonotype was detected a few times. V and J are TRBV20-1 and TRBJ1-2, with unresolved D. Deletions cut 1 base from V and 5 bases from J, with 8 bases between. The CDR3 is 12 amino acids. Germline V lookup: CDR1 DFQATT, CDR2 SNEGSKA (reference sequence). The CDR3: CSARGSGYGYTF. The CDR3 coding sequence is TGCAGTGCTAGAGGATCGGGGTATGGCTACACCTTC.